This TCR beta chain was sequenced during a study of radiotherapy plus CTLA-4 blockade in lung cancer. Libraries were prepared by immunoSEQ multiplex PCR; TCRdb keeps only in-frame clonotypes and omits some of them. This table has approximately 30,000 clones, 70% to 75% appearing once. In this sample, this clone turned up a few times. Its specificity is unknown. Germline lookup yields CDR1 MNHNY and CDR2 SVGAGI (reference sequence). Trimming cost V 1 base and J 7 bases, with 7 bases left between them. CDR3 length: 13 amino acids. General observations from the study: Blood-borne expansion of tumor-derived TCR clones followed radiotherapy plus ipilimumab. Dynamics of early blood T cell clones, together with interferon-beta, were reportedly the best predictors of response.

Sequenced material: peripheral blood, taken from a patient treated with radiotherapy plus ipilimumab. The clonotype comes from a human donor with non-small cell lung cancer whose response to radiotherapy plus ipilimumab could not be evaluated. The chain uses TRBV6-6 and TRBJ2-2, with D hard to call. The CDR3 DNA reads as TGTGCCAGCAGTTACTATCCCCACGGGGAGCTGTTTTTT. Protein: CASSYYPHGELFF.